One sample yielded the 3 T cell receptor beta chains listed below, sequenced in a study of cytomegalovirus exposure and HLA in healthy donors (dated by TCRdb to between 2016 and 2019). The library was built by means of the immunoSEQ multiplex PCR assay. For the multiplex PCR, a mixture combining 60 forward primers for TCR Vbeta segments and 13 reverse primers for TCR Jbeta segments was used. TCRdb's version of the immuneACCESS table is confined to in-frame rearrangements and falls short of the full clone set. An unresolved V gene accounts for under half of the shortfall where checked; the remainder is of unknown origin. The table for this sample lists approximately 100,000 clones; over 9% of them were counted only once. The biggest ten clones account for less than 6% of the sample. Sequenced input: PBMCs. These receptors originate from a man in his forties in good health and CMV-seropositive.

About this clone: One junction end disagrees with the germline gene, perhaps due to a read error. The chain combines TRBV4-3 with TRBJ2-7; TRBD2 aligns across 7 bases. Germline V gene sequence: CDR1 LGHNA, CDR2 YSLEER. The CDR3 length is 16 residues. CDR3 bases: TGCGCCAGCAGCCAAGATTTGGCGGGAGAGGCCTACGGGCAGTACTTC. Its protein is CASSQDLAGEAYGQYF.

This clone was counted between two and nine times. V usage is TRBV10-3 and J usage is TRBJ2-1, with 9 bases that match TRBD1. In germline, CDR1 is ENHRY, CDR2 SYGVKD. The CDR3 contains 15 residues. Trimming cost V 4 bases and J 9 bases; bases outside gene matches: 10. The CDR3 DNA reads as TGTGCCATCAGTGTCCTGGGACAGGGATCTTCTGAGCAGTTCTTC. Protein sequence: CAISVLGQGSSEQFF.

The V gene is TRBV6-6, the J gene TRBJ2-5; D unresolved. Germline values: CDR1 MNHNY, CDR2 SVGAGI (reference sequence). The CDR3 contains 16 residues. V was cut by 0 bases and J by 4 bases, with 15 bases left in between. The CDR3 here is CASSYSNSRFGETQYF. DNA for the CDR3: TGTGCCAGCAGTTACTCGAATTCCAGGTTCGGAGAGACCCAGTACTTC.